The 3 T cell receptor beta chains below come from one sample, sequenced in a study of T cell responses to AZD1222 COVID-19 vaccine. Measured with immunoSEQ multiplex PCR; TCRdb has only the in-frame clones, and not every one. The sample yields about 180,000 clones, around nine tenths seen once. The sequencing used peripheral blood, collected on day 0 of AZD1222 vaccination. All receptors derive from an adult in good health.

The chain is built from TRBV6-2 or TRBV6-3 and TRBJ2-7, with D possibly being TRBD1 (6 bases). This CDR3 spans 15 amino acids. The germline gives CDR1 MNHEY, CDR2 SVGEGT. The germline V and J ends were trimmed by 5 bases and 0 bases, with 14 bases remaining between them. CDR3 region: CASSTGPGSSYEQYF. The CDR3 region has the DNA TGTGCCAGCAGTACAGGGCCAGGGAGCTCCTACGAGCAGTACTTC.

The chain combines TRBV18 with TRBJ2-1; the match to TRBD2 covers 8 bases. The ends lost 3 bases at V and 8 bases at J; junction bases unmatched: 12. CDR3 length equals 16 residues. Germline CDR1 reads KGHSH; CDR2 reads LQKENI. For the CDR3, the DNA is TGTGCCAGCTCACCCCTCGAGGCGGGGGGATGGTATGAGCAGTTCTTC. This gives the protein CASSPLEAGGWYEQFF.

The J gene is TRBJ1-1, the V gene TRBV4-3; D is undetermined. V shed 0 bases and J shed 5 bases, with 13 bases lying between them. Germline V gives CDR1 LGHNA, CDR2 YSLEER. The CDR3 is made up of 15 amino acids. The CDR3 spells CASSQDLKGGTEAFF. CDR3 sequence (DNA): TGCGCCAGCAGCCAAGATTTGAAAGGCGGGACTGAAGCTTTCTTT.